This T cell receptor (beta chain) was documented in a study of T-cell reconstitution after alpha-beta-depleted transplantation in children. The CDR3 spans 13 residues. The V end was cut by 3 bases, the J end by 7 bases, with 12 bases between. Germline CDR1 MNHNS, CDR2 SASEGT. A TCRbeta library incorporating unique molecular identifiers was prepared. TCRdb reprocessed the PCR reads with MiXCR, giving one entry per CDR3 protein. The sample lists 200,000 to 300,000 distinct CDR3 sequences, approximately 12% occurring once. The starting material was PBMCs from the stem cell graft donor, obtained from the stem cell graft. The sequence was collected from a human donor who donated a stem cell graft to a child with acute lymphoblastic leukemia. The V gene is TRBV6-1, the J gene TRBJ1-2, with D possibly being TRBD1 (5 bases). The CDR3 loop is CASSDRGDGGYTF. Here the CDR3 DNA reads TGTGCCAGCAGTGATCGGGGGGATGGTGGCTACACCTTC.